A single T cell receptor (beta chain) is shown here with its context. Full-length variable regions came from constant-region reverse primers plus semi-nested Nested Universal Primer A PCR. One entry per CDR3 protein results from TCRdb running MiXCR on the 5' RACE reads. The sample yields approximately 53,000 distinct CDR3 sequences, roughly 28% seen once. Germline loops: CDR1 SGHTA, CDR2 FQGNSA. CDR3 length: 14 residues. V lost 1 base to trimming and J lost 6 bases; unmatched junction nucleotides: 2. The sequenced sample was tumor-infiltrating memory CD4+ T cells sorted from the breast tumor. The subset denotes: memory CD4+ T cells, CD4+CD45RO+CD25-. The chain is built from TRBV7-2 and TRBJ2-2; 7 bases are shared with TRBD2. This sequence was found in a female donor with breast cancer. CDR3 DNA sequence: TGTGCCAGCAGCTTAGGAGGGAGGGCCGGGGAGCTGTTTTTT. Encoded protein: CASSLGGRAGELFF.